What follows are 21 T cell receptor beta chains derived from one specimen sequenced in a study of beta chain features in type 1 diabetes. Expressed TCRB transcripts were sequenced, since all the RNA that had been isolated was reverse transcribed. Clones were read by immunoSEQ multiplex PCR, and TCRdb kept only the in-frame ones, dropping some. The table lists around 290,000 clones, 8% of them singletons. What was sequenced was central memory CD4+ T cells from blood. These receptors came from a woman in her late teens or twenties in good health.

This clone came up many times. The gene calls are TRBV18 and TRBJ2-5, with no clear D. The germline V gene encodes CDR1 KGHSH and CDR2 LQKENI. V lost 4 bases to trimming and J lost 5 bases, with 11 bases between them. The CDR3 totals 13 residues. The DNA of the CDR3 is TGTGCCAGCTCACTATCCGGTGGCGAGACCCAGTACTTC. Translating it yields CASSLSGGETQYF.

This clone was observed at least ten times. The chain joins TRBV7-2 to TRBJ1-5; 7 nucleotides match TRBD1. Trimming took 3 bases from V and 4 from J; bases not matched to a gene: 9. The CDR3 length is 16 residues. CDR1 and CDR2 from the germline V gene are SGHTA and FQGNSA. The CDR3 nucleotides are TGTGCCAGCAGCTTGAGGGGGGACAGAAAAAATCAGCCCCAGCATTTT. Translating gives CASSLRGDRKNQPQHF.

This chain's CDR3 is CASSPGYQETQYF. The CDR3 DNA reads as TGTGCCAGCAGCCCGGGATACCAAGAGACCCAGTACTTC. The rearrangement links TRBV9 to TRBJ2-5, with D possibly being TRBD2 (5 bases). The ends were cut back, 4 bases at V and 0 bases at J, with 7 bases in the middle. Germline-derived CDR1 and CDR2 are SGDLS and YYNGEE. This CDR3 has 13 amino acids.

This chain's CDR3 is CASSARGTENTEAFF. Here the CDR3 DNA reads TGTGCCAGCAGCGCGAGAGGGACAGAGAACACTGAAGCTTTCTTT. The chain has TRBV9 and TRBJ1-1; 7 bases are a match to TRBD1. CDR3 size: 15 residues. Germline CDR1 is SGDLS and CDR2 is YYNGEE. The ends lost 3 bases at V and 1 base at J; junction bases unmatched: 6.

In this sample, this clone turned up a few times. The chain uses TRBV10-3 and TRBJ2-3; the match to TRBD2 covers 9 bases. The CDR3 sequence is 17 residues long. V was clipped by 0 bases and J by 2 bases; unmatched bases: 6. Germline V gene data show CDR1 as ENHRY and CDR2 as SYGVKD. CDR3 loop: CAISESRSGGTTDTQYF. In DNA form, the CDR3 reads TGTGCCATCAGTGAGTCGAGAAGCGGGGGGACCACAGATACGCAGTATTTT.

The chain uses TRBV25-1 and TRBJ1-6; D is undetermined. Trimming pared 5 bases from V and 7 bases from J, leaving 6 bases between. The germline gives CDR1 MGHDK, CDR2 SYGVNS. The CDR3 is made up of 12 amino acids. The CDR3 DNA follows: TGTGCCAGCAGTTTTGGGAATTCACCCCTCCACTTT. This sequence encodes CASSFGNSPLHF.

The chain links TRBV5-1 to TRBJ2-6; either TRBD1 or TRBD2 may fit D (5 bases each). Germline CDR1 SGHRS, CDR2 YFSETQ. Trimming cost V 3 bases and J 0 bases, with 10 bases left between them. CDR3 size: 16 residues. The CDR3 bases are TGCGCCAGCAGCTCGGGGCTCGCCTCTGGGGCCAACGTCCTGACTTTC. Translation: CASSSGLASGANVLTF.

At least ten counts were recorded for this clone. In DNA, the CDR3 is TGTGCCACCCGACAGGGCGGTCACGAGCAGTACGTC. Translated: CATRQGGHEQYV. The rearrangement uses TRBV10-3 and TRBJ2-7; 7 bases align to TRBD1. Germline loops: CDR1 ENHRY, CDR2 SYGVKD. Trimming took 10 bases from V and 5 from J; bases not matched to a gene: 8. CDR3 size: 12 residues.

This clone was seen a few times. The chain carries TRBV19 and TRBJ2-2, with D unclear. This CDR3 is 15 amino acids long. V was clipped by 3 bases and J by 2 bases, with 10 bases between them. Germline V gives CDR1 LNHDA, CDR2 SQIVND (reference sequence). CDR3 in DNA: TGTGCCAGTAGTATCTCCGAAGTAAACACCGGGGAGCTGTTTTTT. It encodes CASSISEVNTGELFF.

The CDR3 region is CASSPREGTEAFF. DNA for the CDR3: TGTGCCAGCAGCCCGAGAGAGGGCACTGAAGCTTTCTTT. The chain combines TRBV7-3 with TRBJ1-1; the D is unclear. The V end lost 5 bases, the J end lost 4 bases, and 11 bases lay between the germline ends. The CDR3 is 13 residues long. Germline lookup yields CDR1 SGHTA and CDR2 FQGTGA.

A few counts support this clone. This chain links TRBV7-8 with TRBJ1-6; 10 nucleotides agree with TRBD1. Germline loops: CDR1 SGHVS, CDR2 FQNEAQ. This CDR3 has 16 amino acids. The V gene end was trimmed by 5 bases and the J gene end by 10 bases; junction bases not matched to a gene: 11. CDR3 sequence reads: CASSPRQGAAGSPLHF. In DNA form, the CDR3 reads TGTGCCAGCAGCCCAAGACAGGGGGCCGCCGGGTCACCCCTCCACTTT.

As concerns this clone: The limits of the CDR3 on the DNA are not certain, so only TCRdb's listed CDR3 is given. This chain joins TRBV9 and TRBJ2-1. The germline V gene has CDR1 SGDLS and CDR2 YYNGEE. The CDR3 region is 14 residues in length, termini included. CDR3 region: CASSFGPGGREQFF.

This clone occurred a few times. The chain links TRBV5-1 to TRBJ2-2, with 15 positions matching TRBD2. The V gene's germline CDR1 is SGHRS and CDR2 YFSETQ. V gave up 4 bases and J gave up 1 base; unmatched junction bases: 5. The CDR3 has 18 amino acids. CDR3 in DNA: TGCGCCAGCAGCGGACTAGCGGGAGGGCCGGGGAACACCGGGGAGCTGTTTTTT. As protein: CASSGLAGGPGNTGELFF.

This clone has only a few counts. The V gene is TRBV30, the J gene TRBJ2-3; D remains ambiguous. Germline CDR1 GTSNPN, CDR2 SVGIG (reference sequence). V was trimmed by 3 bases and J by 6 bases, leaving 13 bases between them. The CDR3 is 13 residues long. For the CDR3, the DNA is TGTGCCTGGAGGGAGTTTGCCGGTGATACGCAGTATTTT. It specifies CAWREFAGDTQYF.

The gene calls are TRBV30 and TRBJ2-3; D is undetermined. Looked up from germline, CDR1 is GTSNPN and CDR2 is SVGIG (reference sequence). This CDR3 has 12 residues. Trimming took 0 bases from V and 9 from J, leaving 10 bases between them. In nucleotides, the CDR3 is TGTGCCTGGAGTGTAGCCCCGGGCACGCAGTATTTT. Translation: CAWSVAPGTQYF.

The chain uses TRBV30 and TRBJ1-5; perhaps TRBD1 as D (6 bases). Trimming pared 4 bases from V and 2 bases from J, leaving 12 bases between. Germline CDR1 reads GTSNPN; CDR2 reads SVGIG (reference sequence). The CDR3 consists of 14 residues. CDR3 sequence: CAWNYRVGNQPQHF. The CDR3 DNA is TGTGCCTGGAACTACAGGGTAGGCAATCAGCCCCAGCATTTT.

This clone is labeled as medium-sized. The rearrangement joins TRBV7-9 to TRBJ1-1; D remains unclear. The CDR3 consists of 12 residues. Germline V lookup: CDR1 SEHNR, CDR2 FQNEAQ (reference sequence). The germline V and J ends were trimmed by 5 bases and 1 base, with 5 bases remaining between them. The CDR3 bases are TGTGCCAGCAGCACGGGGAACACTGAAGCTTTCTTT. This sequence encodes CASSTGNTEAFF.

The J gene is TRBJ1-1, the V gene TRBV6-5; no definite D call. V gave up 5 bases and J gave up 4 bases, with 14 bases separating them. The CDR3 runs to 14 residues. Germline CDR1 reads MNHEY; CDR2 reads SVGAGI. The CDR3 sequence is CASSESGWVTEAFF. In DNA form, the CDR3 reads TGTGCCAGCAGTGAAAGCGGGTGGGTCACTGAAGCTTTCTTT.

The chain combines TRBV7-2 with TRBJ2-5; D is possibly TRBD2 (6 bases). Trimming removed 0 bases from V and 2 bases from J, with 10 bases in between. The CDR3 loop spans 15 amino acids. Germline values: CDR1 SGHTA, CDR2 FQGNSA. CDR3 in amino acids: CASSLARGIQETQYF. The CDR3 DNA reads TGTGCCAGCAGCTTAGCTCGGGGGATTCAAGAGACCCAGTACTTC. Complete variable domain (other parts from reference TRBV7-2 and TRBJ2-5): GAGVSQSPSNKVTEKGKDVELRCDPISGHTALYWYRQSLGQGLEFLIYFQGNSAPDKSGLPSDRFSAERTGGSVSTLTIQRTQQEDSAVYLCASSLARGIQETQYFGPGTRLLVL.

This chain connects TRBV23-1 to TRBJ2-1; D unresolved. TRBV23-1 is an open reading frame, and its role is uncertain. CDR3 size: 14 residues. V shed 6 bases and J shed 4 bases, with 13 bases lying between them. The CDR3 coding sequence is TGCGCCAGCAGGGGATGTTTCCCTTACAATGAGCAGTTCTTC. Translation: CASRGCFPYNEQFF.

The table lists this clone with a few counts. This sequence joins TRBV6-1 and TRBJ2-4, with unresolved D. The germline V gene encodes CDR1 MNHNS and CDR2 SASEGT. Trimming stripped 1 base from V and 0 bases from J, with 10 bases between. This CDR3 comprises 16 residues. CDR3 in DNA: TGTGCCAGCAGTGAAGGCCTCTCTATAGCCAAAAACATTCAGTACTTC. It encodes CASSEGLSIAKNIQYF.